What follows are 25 T cell receptor beta chains derived from one specimen sequenced in a study of T cells expressing NK-cell markers. One entry per CDR3 protein, without DNA, is what TCRdb gives after re-calling the 5' RACE reads. The sample includes roughly 300,000 distinct CDR3 sequences. The sequenced material came from blood T cells: a sorted CD56 or NKG2C T cell subset, CD4+ or CD8+ T cells, or bulk PBMC T cells (not recorded which). All receptors derive from a woman aged 18-70 years in good health.

The chain combines TRBV5-4 with TRBJ2-2. Germline V lookup: CDR1 SGHNT, CDR2 YYREEE (reference sequence). This CDR3 contains 14 residues. The CDR3 region is CASSLVSNTGELFF.

The rearrangement joins TRBV6-2 or TRBV6-3 to TRBJ1-2; the TCRdb call, TRBD1, lacks DNA for checking. In germline, CDR1 is MNHEY, CDR2 SVGEGT. The CDR3 covers 14 residues. This CDR3 reads CASSYSEGNYGYTF.

The J gene is TRBJ1-2, the V gene TRBV5-1. Germline V gives CDR1 SGHRS, CDR2 YFSETQ. CDR3 length equals 14 residues. The chain's CDR3 is CASSIQATNYGYTF.

The CDR3 reads CASSPQRDYGYTF. This chain links TRBV18 with TRBJ1-2. The CDR3 spans 13 residues. Germline V gene data show CDR1 as KGHSH and CDR2 as LQKENI.

V usage is TRBV20-1 and J usage is TRBJ2-3; the D call of TRBD2 rests on TCRdb alone, since no DNA is present to check it. Germline V lookup: CDR1 DFQATT, CDR2 SNEGSKA (reference sequence). This CDR3 region has 14 residues. Here the CDR3 reads CSANGRGGTDTQYF.

This chain joins TRBV5-1 and TRBJ2-1; no DNA is available, so the TRBD2 call from TCRdb remains unchecked. The CDR3 runs to 15 residues. Germline V gene data show CDR1 as SGHRS and CDR2 as YFSETQ. The CDR3 is CASSLVLAGAREQFF.

The J gene is TRBJ2-1, the V gene TRBV11-3; TCRdb lists TRBD2, though no DNA is available to test this call. The V gene's germline CDR1 is SGHNT and CDR2 YENEEA. This CDR3 is built from 15 residues. The CDR3 loop is CASSRRERGYNEQFF.

V gene TRBV5-6 combines with J gene TRBJ2-1. There are 13 residues in the CDR3. Germline V CDR1 and CDR2: SGHDT, YYEEEE. Here the CDR3 reads CASSLGGRDEQFF.

The chain couples TRBV20-1 to TRBJ1-1. The CDR3 has 11 residues. Per germline, CDR1 DFQATT and CDR2 SNEGSKA (reference sequence). This chain's CDR3 is CSASMNTEAFF.

This chain connects TRBV5-1 to TRBJ1-2. The CDR3 consists of 15 residues. CDR1 SGHRS and CDR2 YFSETQ come from the germline V gene. CDR3 protein: CASSLVGKANYGYTF.

V and J are TRBV14 and TRBJ1-2. The CDR3 is 13 residues long. Per germline, CDR1 SGHDN and CDR2 FVKESK. The CDR3 loop reads CASSPRGAPGYTF. The entire variable domain, with the rest obtained from reference TRBV14 and TRBJ1-2, is as follows: EAGVTQFPSHSVIEKGQTVTLRCDPISGHDNLYWYRRVMGKEIKFLLHFVKESKQDESGMPNNRFLAERTGGTYSTLKVQPAELEDSGVYFCASSPRGAPGYTFGSGTRLTVV.

The rearrangement joins TRBV4-3 to TRBJ1-3. From germline, CDR1 is LGHNA and CDR2 YSLEER. The CDR3 has 16 residues. The CDR3 region is CASSQDGTPSGNTIYF.

The chain uses TRBV4-1 and TRBJ2-1; TCRdb reports TRBD2, a call that lacks DNA to check it against. CDR1 is MGHRA and CDR2 is YSYEKL in the germline V gene. The CDR3 length is 15 residues. CDR3 protein: CASSRYRDYNNEQFF.

The chain joins TRBV20-1 to TRBJ1-4; as DNA is missing, the TRBD1 call by TCRdb cannot be tested. Looked up from germline, CDR1 is DFQATT and CDR2 is SNEGSKA (reference sequence). This CDR3 is built from 13 residues. The CDR3 reads CSATTGALGKLFF.

CDR3 residues: CASSPAGAEQYF. The rearrangement links TRBV18 to TRBJ2-7. CDR3 length: 12 residues. Germline V gene lookup returns CDR1 KGHSH and CDR2 LQKENI. Full variable domain (remainder filled in from reference TRBV18 and TRBJ2-7): NAGVMQNPRHLVRRRGQEARLRCSPMKGHSHVYWYRQLPEEGLKFMVYLQKENIIDESGMPKERFSAEFPKEGPSILRIQQVVRGDSAAYFCASSPAGAEQYFGPGTRLTVT.

The chain has TRBV5-1 and TRBJ2-5; absent DNA, TCRdb's TRBD1 call cannot be checked. The CDR3 runs 15 residues. CDR1 and CDR2 (germline): SGHRS, YFSETQ. The CDR3 protein is CASSLYTDREETQYF.

The chain employs TRBV20-1 and TRBJ1-1. In germline, CDR1 is DFQATT, CDR2 SNEGSKA (reference sequence). The CDR3 sequence is 14 residues long. The chain's CDR3 is CSARDRRSNTEAFF.

V gene TRBV5-6 combines with J gene TRBJ2-1. Germline V gives CDR1 SGHDT, CDR2 YYEEEE. The CDR3 runs 12 residues. The CDR3 is CASSFLSNEQFF.

The J gene is TRBJ1-5, the V gene TRBV20-1; checking the TCRdb D call of TRBD1 is not possible without DNA. This CDR3 region has 14 residues. The germline CDR1 and CDR2 sequences are DFQATT and SNEGSKA (reference sequence). The CDR3 here is CSAVDRVQGQPQHF.

The chain has TRBV7-2 and TRBJ2-1; lacking DNA, the TRBD2 call made by TCRdb goes unchecked. The CDR3 is 14 residues long. Germline CDR1 reads SGHTA; CDR2 reads FQGNSA. CDR3 protein: CASSLGGVLGEQFF.

V gene TRBV9 combines with J gene TRBJ2-5; TCRdb lists TRBD2, though no DNA is available to test this call. CDR3 size: 16 residues. Germline V gene sequence: CDR1 SGDLS, CDR2 YYNGEE. The CDR3 is CASSLGAGVVGETQYF.

The gene calls are TRBV7-9 and TRBJ1-3; the D gene TCRdb calls, TRBD1, cannot be checked with no DNA. The CDR3 consists of 14 residues. Germline lookup yields CDR1 SEHNR and CDR2 FQNEAQ (reference sequence). The CDR3 sequence is CASSGTISGNTIYF.

The chain links TRBV12-3 or TRBV12-4 to TRBJ1-1; TCRdb selects TRBD1, and the lack of DNA leaves this call unchecked. The CDR3 is 15 amino acids. The CDR3 protein is CASSPRDTLNTEAFF.

The rearrangement links TRBV6-5 to TRBJ2-5; the D call of TRBD2 rests on TCRdb alone, since no DNA is present to check it. This CDR3 has 15 amino acids. Germline CDR1 is MNHEY and CDR2 is SVGAGI. The CDR3 is CASSYGTSGTETQYF.

The chain joins TRBV18 to TRBJ2-5; TCRdb gives TRBD2 as the D gene, but with no DNA this cannot be confirmed. CDR1 KGHSH and CDR2 LQKENI come from the germline V gene. The CDR3 has 13 residues. CDR3 sequence reads: CASSLGVQETQYF.